These 22 T cell receptor beta chains originate from one sample sequenced in a study of OX40 agonist ivuxolimab in advanced cancers. Only in-frame clones appear in the TCRdb table, and some are missing; sequencing was by immunoSEQ multiplex PCR. The sample shows fewer than 100,000 clones, around nine tenths of them seen only once. The starting material was CD4+ or CD8+ T cells sorted from blood, obtained in a trial of the OX40 agonist ivuxolimab. The receptor set was obtained from an adult with an advanced solid tumor such as melanoma, head and neck, liver or kidney cancer.

The genes are TRBV7-3 and TRBJ2-1, with TRBD1 identical over 7 bases. The CDR3 extends over 15 amino acids. Per the germline V gene, CDR1 is SGHTA and CDR2 is FQGTGA. Germline trimming cut 4 bases from V and 0 bases from J; bases unmatched to any gene: 3. CDR3 amino acids: CASSWNRGSYNEQFF. Here the CDR3 DNA reads TGTGCCAGCAGCTGGAACAGGGGCTCCTACAATGAGCAGTTCTTC.

The gene calls are TRBV7-6 and TRBJ1-2; 9 nucleotides match TRBD1. This CDR3 contains 15 residues. Unmatched junction bases numbered 2, after V lost 1 base and J lost 2 bases. Germline-derived CDR1 and CDR2 are SGHVS and FNYEAQ. This chain's CDR3 is CASSLVGQGNYGYTF. The CDR3 DNA reads as TGTGCCAGCAGCTTAGTAGGACAGGGGAACTATGGCTACACCTTC.

The chain is built from TRBV7-9 and TRBJ2-1, with D perhaps assigned TRBD1 or TRBD2 (7 bases each). Germline V gene data show CDR1 as SEHNR and CDR2 as FQNEAQ (reference sequence). The CDR3 spans 15 residues. The V end lost 4 bases, the J end lost 8 bases, and 18 bases lay between the germline ends. CDR3 DNA sequence: TGTGCCAGCAGCTCCATGTCGCAGGGGGGGTATGAGCAGTTCTTC. Translated: CASSSMSQGGYEQFF.

This chain links TRBV5-4 with TRBJ2-3; 10 bases are a match to TRBD2. CDR1 and CDR2 (germline): SGHNT, YYREEE (reference sequence). The J segment lost 5 bases and the V segment lost 4 bases, leaving 10 bases of the junction unmatched. This CDR3 comprises 16 residues. CDR3 in amino acids: CASSGPERGGGDTQYF. As DNA, the CDR3 is TGTGCCAGCAGCGGGCCAGAGCGGGGGGGCGGAGATACGCAGTATTTT.

This sequence joins TRBV5-1 and TRBJ2-7; TRBD2 is a possible D gene (6 bases). The V gene lost 9 bases and the J gene lost 0 bases, with 25 bases spanning the gap. The length of the CDR3 is 17 residues. Germline V gene data show CDR1 as SGHRS and CDR2 as YFSETQ. The DNA of the CDR3 is TGCGCCATTACCATCGGGCGGGGCACGGACGGCTCCTACGAGCAGTACTTC. It translates to CAITIGRGTDGSYEQYF.

The genes are TRBV9 and TRBJ1-1; D remains unclear. V dropped 4 bases and J dropped 2 bases, with 9 bases sitting between them. Looked up from germline, CDR1 is SGDLS and CDR2 is YYNGEE. CDR3 length: 13 residues. CDR3 amino acids: CASSPLFNTEAFF. CDR3 nucleotide sequence: TGTGCCAGCAGCCCCCTCTTTAACACTGAAGCTTTCTTT.

The sample holds a few counts of this clone. The rearrangement uses TRBV9 and TRBJ2-3; D perhaps matches TRBD1 (5 bases). Trimming left V 6 bases short and J 3 bases short, with 8 bases between. The CDR3 length is 12 residues. The germline V gene encodes CDR1 SGDLS and CDR2 YYNGEE. CDR3 loop: CASTDSTDTQYF. The CDR3, as DNA: TGTGCCAGCACCGACAGTACAGATACGCAGTATTTT. Full variable domain (remainder filled in from reference TRBV9 and TRBJ2-3): DSGVTQTPKHLITATGQRVTLRCSPRSGDLSVYWYQQSLDQGLQFLIQYYNGEERAKGNILERFSAQQFPDLHSELNLSSLELGDSALYFCASTDSTDTQYFGPGTRLTVL.

This clone appeared once. This chain joins TRBV5-6 and TRBJ2-7; TRBD1 aligns across 10 bases. CDR3 size: 16 residues. Germline CDR1 reads SGHDT; CDR2 reads YYEEEE. J was trimmed by 5 bases and V by 4 bases; bases with no gene match: 12. CDR3: CASSLGPGQGTHEQYF. DNA for the CDR3: TGTGCCAGCAGCCTAGGTCCGGGACAGGGGACCCACGAGCAGTACTTC.

V usage is TRBV4-3 and J usage is TRBJ2-1; a weak D match, TRBD2 (6 bases). Trimming stripped 0 bases from V and 0 bases from J, with 9 bases between. The CDR3 spans 16 residues. Per the germline V gene, CDR1 is LGHNA and CDR2 is YSLEER. The CDR3, as DNA: TGCGCCAGCAGCCAAGATAGCGGAAACTCCTACAATGAGCAGTTCTTC. It codes for CASSQDSGNSYNEQFF.

This chain links TRBV7-9 with TRBJ1-5; the D is unclear. Looked up from germline, CDR1 is SEHNR and CDR2 is FQNEAQ (reference sequence). Trimming stripped 4 bases from V and 5 bases from J, with 6 bases between. This CDR3 spans 12 amino acids. CDR3 amino acids: CASSYSDQPQHF. CDR3 DNA: TGTGCCAGCAGCTATTCAGATCAGCCCCAGCATTTT.

The chain uses TRBV6-5 and TRBJ1-6; 8 bases align to TRBD1. The trim removed 2 bases at V and 10 bases at J, leaving 10 bases unmatched. Germline V lookup: CDR1 MNHEY, CDR2 SVGAGI. The CDR3 sequence is 16 residues long. Written as DNA, the CDR3 is TGTGCCAGCAGTTACCACCCGCGACAGGGGAACTCACCCCTCCACTTT. Amino acids: CASSYHPRQGNSPLHF.

This clone has just one count. The V call is TRBV4-3, the J call TRBJ1-2; a weak D match, TRBD1 (5 bases). CDR3 length: 15 amino acids. V lost 3 bases and J 1 base, leaving 12 bases between the germline ends. Germline lookup yields CDR1 LGHNA and CDR2 YSLEER. DNA for the CDR3: TGCGCCAGCAGCCATAACGGACATGTTAACTATGGCTACACCTTC. Its protein product is CASSHNGHVNYGYTF.

The rearrangement uses TRBV6-5 and TRBJ2-7, with a possible D match to TRBD1 (5 bases). V lost 5 bases to trimming and J lost 7 bases, with 9 bases between them. CDR1 and CDR2 (germline): MNHEY, SVGAGI. The CDR3 totals 11 residues. The CDR3 DNA is TGTGCCAGCAGTGCCCGACAGGAGCAGTACTTC. Translated, it gives CASSARQEQYF.

The chain couples TRBV7-8 to TRBJ1-2; 8 positions match TRBD1. With V trimmed by 0 bases and J by 4 bases, 7 bases remained unmatched. The CDR3 covers 16 residues. The germline V gene encodes CDR1 SGHVS and CDR2 FQNEAQ. CDR3 nucleotide sequence: TGTGCCAGCAGCTTAGCCGGGGACAGGTACTCCTATGGCTACACCTTC. Its translation: CASSLAGDRYSYGYTF.

The chain recombines TRBV6-1 with TRBJ1-5; TRBD1 is a possible D gene (5 bases). The CDR3 loop spans 14 amino acids. V was shortened by 6 bases and J by 6 bases, with 15 bases between the two germline ends. Germline V gene data show CDR1 as MNHNS and CDR2 as SASEGT. The CDR3 sequence is CASSRGGYGQPQHF. The DNA of the CDR3 is TGTGCCAGCAGCCGGGGGGGATACGGTCAGCCCCAGCATTTT.

J is TRBJ2-3 and V is TRBV5-1, with D possibly TRBD1 on 5 matching bases. V was shortened by 3 bases and J by 5 bases, with 10 bases between the two germline ends. The CDR3 is 13 residues long. CDR1 SGHRS and CDR2 YFSETQ come from the germline V gene. The CDR3: CASSYSTEDTQYF. The CDR3 bases are TGCGCCAGCAGCTACTCGACAGAAGATACGCAGTATTTT. The variable domain in full, with the rest retrieved from reference TRBV5-1 and TRBJ2-3, is KAGVTQTPRYLIKTRGQQVTLSCSPISGHRSVSWYQQTPGQGLQFLFEYFSETQRNKGNFPGRFSGRQFSNSRSEMNVSTLELGDSALYLCASSYSTEDTQYFGPGTRLTVL.

The V and J genes are TRBV6-5 and TRBJ2-7; possible D gene TRBD2, 7 bases. Germline V gives CDR1 MNHEY, CDR2 SVGAGI. V gave up 6 bases and J gave up 5 bases, with 14 bases separating them. The CDR3 has 13 amino acids. Here the CDR3 reads CASSLGGPNEQYF. The CDR3 nucleotides are TGTGCCAGCAGCCTGGGGGGGCCGAACGAGCAGTACTTC.

The chain couples TRBV5-6 to TRBJ2-5, with D possibly matching TRBD2 (6 bases). The CDR3 runs to 17 residues. Germline V gives CDR1 SGHDT, CDR2 YYEEEE. The germline V and J ends were trimmed by 2 bases and 5 bases, with 22 bases remaining between them. CDR3 coding DNA: TGTGCCAGCAGCTTTGGTAGTGGGGGGTCCCGGGGCGAGACCCAGTACTTC. Translated, it gives CASSFGSGGSRGETQYF.

This clone was counted a single time. The chain uses TRBV7-2 and TRBJ1-1, with TRBD1 identical over 9 bases. The CDR3 has 14 amino acids. V gave up 4 bases and J gave up 11 bases; unmatched junction bases: 11. CDR1 is SGHTA and CDR2 is FQGNSA in the germline V gene. The CDR3 DNA reads TGTGCCAGCAGCTCGTCCCGGGACAGGGTTGAGGCTTTCTTT. Translating it yields CASSSSRDRVEAFF. The whole variable domain, remainder taken from reference TRBV7-2 and TRBJ1-1, is GAGVSQSPSNKVTEKGKDVELRCDPISGHTALYWYRQSLGQGLEFLIYFQGNSAPDKSGLPSDRFSAERTGGSVSTLTIQRTQQEDSAVYLCASSSSRDRVEAFFGQGTRLTVV.

This clone was observed once. This sequence joins TRBV7-3 and TRBJ1-4; D not resolved. Germline V gives CDR1 SGHTA, CDR2 FQGTGA. This CDR3 has 13 amino acids. V dropped 1 base and J dropped 4 bases, with 4 bases sitting between them. The CDR3 region has the DNA TGTGCCAGCAGCTTAAACAGTAATGAAAAACTGTTTTTT. Its protein product is CASSLNSNEKLFF.

This sequence joins TRBV6-1 and TRBJ2-2; D gene ambiguous. Trimming took 4 bases from V and 3 from J, leaving 12 bases between them. CDR1 and CDR2 (germline): MNHNS, SASEGT. CDR3 length: 15 amino acids. CDR3 sequence: CASSVQLGDTGELFF. CDR3 DNA: TGTGCCAGCAGTGTACAGCTCGGCGACACCGGGGAGCTGTTTTTT.

The J gene is TRBJ1-2, the V gene TRBV4-2; D call uncertain. CDR1 and CDR2 (germline): LGHNA, YNFKEQ. Deletions cut 4 bases from V and 6 bases from J, with 12 bases between. The CDR3 has 13 residues. CDR3 sequence (DNA): TGTGCCAGCAGCCCCTCCGGAGCTCATGGCTACACCTTC. Protein: CASSPSGAHGYTF.